This T cell receptor beta chain is drawn from a study of blood T cell repertoires in COVID-19. Between the trimmed V and J ends, which lost 5 bases and 0 bases, there was a span of 4 bases. Per germline, CDR1 PRHDT and CDR2 FYEKMQ (reference sequence). The CDR3 runs to 12 residues. TCRdb's table, derived via immunoSEQ multiplex PCR, lists solely in-frame clones and lacks some. The profile shows 130,000 to 150,000 clones, 70% to 85% of them singletons. This chain uses TRBV13 with TRBJ1-2, with D uncertain. The sequence was collected from a woman aged 80 or over with acute or convalescent COVID-19. The specimen sequenced was peripheral blood. The CDR3, as DNA: TGTGCCAGCAGCACAGCTAACTATGGCTACACCTTC. It encodes CASSTANYGYTF.